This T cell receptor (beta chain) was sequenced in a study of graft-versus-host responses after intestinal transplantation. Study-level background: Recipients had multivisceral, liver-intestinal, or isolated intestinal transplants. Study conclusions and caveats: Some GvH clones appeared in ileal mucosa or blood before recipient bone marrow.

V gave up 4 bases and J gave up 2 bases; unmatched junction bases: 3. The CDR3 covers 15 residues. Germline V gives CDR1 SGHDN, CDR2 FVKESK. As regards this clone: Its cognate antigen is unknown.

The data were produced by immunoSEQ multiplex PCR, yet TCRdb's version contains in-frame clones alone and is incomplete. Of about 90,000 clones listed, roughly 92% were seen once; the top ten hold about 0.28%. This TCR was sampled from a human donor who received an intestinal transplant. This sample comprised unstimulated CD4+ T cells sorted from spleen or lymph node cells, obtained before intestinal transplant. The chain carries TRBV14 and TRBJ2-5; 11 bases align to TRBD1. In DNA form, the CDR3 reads TGTGCCAGCAGCCCCGGGACAGGGGGACAAGAGACCCAGTACTTC. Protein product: CASSPGTGGQETQYF.